This TCR beta chain was retrieved from a study of blood T cell repertoires in COVID-19. Sequencing used immunoSEQ multiplex PCR; TCRdb keeps in-frame clones, though not all of them. Among a few hundred thousand clones listed, roughly 88% were seen once. This CDR3 region has 14 residues. CDR1 and CDR2 from the germline V gene are SGHRS and YFSETQ. The J segment lost 4 bases and the V segment lost 4 bases, leaving 3 bases of the junction unmatched. The gene calls are TRBV5-1 and TRBJ2-3, with 10 bases matching TRBD2. The sequencing sample was made of peripheral blood. The TCR comes from a man aged 25 to 40 who had recovered from COVID-19. This CDR3 is CASSQAGGSDTQYF. CDR3 bases: TGCGCCAGCAGCCAAGCGGGGGGGTCAGATACGCAGTATTTT.